This T cell receptor beta chain was found in a study of shared clonotypes between healthy human individuals. As for the study in general: CD4 naive and CD4 memory each took three plates per donor, while CD8 naive took two and CD8 memory one.

J lost 7 bases, V lost 8 bases, and 8 bases had no gene match. The CDR3 runs to 14 residues. Germline V gives CDR1 WSHSY, CDR2 SAAADI. TCRdb keeps only in-frame clones here, not all; method: immunoSEQ multiplex PCR. The repertoire holds 2 million to 2.5 million clones, with around 95% as singletons. Of note for this clone: Its antigen is not known.

Study findings and constraints: Researchers sampled blood only, noting tissue repertoires likely differ. Expectations were that clonotype sharing among donors would be affected by sequencing depth.

Specimen: naive CD4+ T cells sorted from blood. Subset given: CD45RA+ positively selected. The chain links TRBV10-2 to TRBJ1-4, with TRBD1 matching 9 bases. This clonotype was obtained from a man aged 18 to 29 in good health. CDR3 bases: TGCGCCAGCCGAAACAGGGGGCTTACTGAAAAACTGTTTTTT. Residues: CASRNRGLTEKLFF.